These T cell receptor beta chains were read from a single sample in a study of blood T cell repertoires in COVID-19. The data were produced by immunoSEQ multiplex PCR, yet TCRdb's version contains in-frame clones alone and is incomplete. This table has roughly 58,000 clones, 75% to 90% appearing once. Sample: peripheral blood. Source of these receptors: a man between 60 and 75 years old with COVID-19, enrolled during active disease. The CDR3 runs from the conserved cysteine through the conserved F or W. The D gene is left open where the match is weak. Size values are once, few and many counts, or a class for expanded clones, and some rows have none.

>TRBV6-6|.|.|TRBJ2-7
TGTGCCAGCAGTTCCTGGGGGGATTCCTACGAGCAGTACTTC
CASSSWGDSYEQYF
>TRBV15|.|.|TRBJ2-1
TGTGCCACCAGTTACCTTGGAGAGGGGGTTAACAATGAGCAGTTCTTC
CATSYLGEGVNNEQFF
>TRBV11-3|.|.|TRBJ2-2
TGTGCCAGCAGCATGGGGCCAACCGGGGAGCTGTTTTTT
CASSMGPTGELFF
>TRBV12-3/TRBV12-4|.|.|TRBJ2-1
TGTGCCAGCAGTTTGGATGGGCTCAATGAGCAGTTCTTC
CASSLDGLNEQFF
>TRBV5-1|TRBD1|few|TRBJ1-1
TGCGCCAGCAGCCGGGACAGGGTCACTGAAGCTTTCTTT
CASSRDRVTEAFF
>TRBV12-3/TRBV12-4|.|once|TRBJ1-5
TGTGCCAGCAGTTCGGGAATGGGGCAGCCCCAGCATTTT
CASSSGMGQPQHF
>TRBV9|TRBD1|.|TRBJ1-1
TGTGCCAGCAGCGCGAGGAGGGACAGATTGAACACTGAAGCTTTCTTT
CASSARRDRLNTEAFF
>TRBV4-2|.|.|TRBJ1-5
TGTGCCAGCAGCCCAACGTTGGCAGGGTTAGGTCAGCCCCAGCATTTT
CASSPTLAGLGQPQHF
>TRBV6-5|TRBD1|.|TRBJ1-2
TGTGCCAGCAGTAACAGCGGGACAGGCTTGAATGGCTACACCTTC
CASSNSGTGLNGYTF
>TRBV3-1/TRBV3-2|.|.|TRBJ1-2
TGTGCCAGCAGCCAAGGACCGGGGGACTATGGCTACACCTTC
CASSQGPGDYGYTF
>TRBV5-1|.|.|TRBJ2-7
TGCGCCAGCAGCTTGGGGCACGAGCAGTACTTC
CASSLGHEQYF
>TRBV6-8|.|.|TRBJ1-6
TGTGCCAGCAGCAGTCAGAGCGAAGCACCCCTCCACTTT
CASSSQSEAPLHF
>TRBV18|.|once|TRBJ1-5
TGTGCCAGCTCCCCAGGAGGGGGCAATCAGCCCCAGCATTTT
CASSPGGGNQPQHF
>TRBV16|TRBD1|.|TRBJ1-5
TGTGCCAGCAGGACAGGGGGTAGTAGCAATCAGCCCCAGCATTTT
CASRTGGSSNQPQHF
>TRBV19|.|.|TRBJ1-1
TGTGCCAGTAGTATAGGTCTGGGGAGGGAGACTGAAGCTTTCTTT
CASSIGLGRETEAFF
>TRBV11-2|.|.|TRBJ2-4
TGTGCCAGCAGCTTAGAGAACAGGAACATTCAGTACTTC
CASSLENRNIQYF
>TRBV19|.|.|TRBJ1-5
TGTGCCAGTATCCCCGACGGGGTGAATCAGCCCCAGCATTTT
CASIPDGVNQPQHF
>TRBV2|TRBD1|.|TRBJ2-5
TGTGCCAGCGGAACCGGGACAGGGGTCGGGGAGACCCAGTACTTC
CASGTGTGVGETQYF
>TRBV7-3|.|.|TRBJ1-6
TGTGCCAGCAGCTTATCTGGAGGGGATTCACCCCTCCACTTT
CASSLSGGDSPLHF
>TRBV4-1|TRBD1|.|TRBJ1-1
TGCGCCAGCAGCCCAACAGACAGGGGAACTGAAGCTTTCTTT
CASSPTDRGTEAFF
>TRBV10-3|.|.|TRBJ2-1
TGTGCCATCCAGGATAGAGACGTAAATGAGCAGTTCTTC
CAIQDRDVNEQFF
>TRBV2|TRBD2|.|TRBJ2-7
TGTGCCATCACTTGGAGCGGGAGCTACTACGAGCAGTACTTC
CAITWSGSYYEQYF
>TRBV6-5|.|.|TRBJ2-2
TGTGCCAGCAGTTACTGGGGGCGAGACACCGGGGAGCTGTTTTTT
CASSYWGRDTGELFF
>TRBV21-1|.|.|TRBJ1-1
TGTGCCCTGCGGCTCACTGAAGCTTTCTTT
CALRLTEAFF
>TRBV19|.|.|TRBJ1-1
TGTGCCAGTAGCCCGGGCGGGGGGAACACTGAAGCTTTCTTT
CASSPGGGNTEAFF
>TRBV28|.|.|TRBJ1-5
TGTGCCACCTTCGACACTAGCAATCAGCCCCAGCATTTT
CATFDTSNQPQHF
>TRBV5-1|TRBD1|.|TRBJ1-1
TGCGCCAGCAGCTTGAGAGGGGGCAATACTGAAGCTTTCTTT
CASSLRGGNTEAFF
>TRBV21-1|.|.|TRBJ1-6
TGTGCCAGCAGCAAAGGGTCAGGAGGCAATTCACCCCTCCACTTT
CASSKGSGGNSPLHF